Below, 28 T cell receptor beta chains from the same sample are listed, as sequenced in a study of CXCR3-negative and CXCR3-positive naive CD8 T cells. cDNA libraries for TRB were generated by 5' RACE incorporating UMI labels. TCRdb processed the 5' RACE reads again and assigns one entry to each CDR3 protein, with no DNA. Its clone listing holds some 50,000 distinct CDR3 sequences. Sequenced: naive CXCR3- CD8+ T cells from blood. The subset: CD45RO-CCR7+CD27+CD95- naive CD8+ T cells lacking CXCR3 (TNR3-). The receptors originated from a human donor in good health. Some clones in this sample may be carry-over from other donors' samples.

V usage is TRBV5-1 and J usage is TRBJ2-1; lacking DNA, the TRBD1 call made by TCRdb goes unchecked. Germline V lookup: CDR1 SGHRS, CDR2 YFSETQ. The CDR3 is 13 residues long. This chain's CDR3 is CASRRPPGNEQFF.

This rearrangement joins TRBV27 to TRBJ1-6; TCRdb returns TRBD1, unconfirmable since there is no DNA. The CDR3 runs 16 residues. Germline CDR1 is MNHEY and CDR2 is SMNVEV (reference sequence). This chain's CDR3 is CASSLSTGGLNSPLHF.

The chain has TRBV7-6 and TRBJ2-7; lacking DNA, the TRBD1 call made by TCRdb goes unchecked. CDR3 length equals 14 residues. Germline CDR1 SGHVS, CDR2 FNYEAQ. CDR3 region: CASSLEGGSYEQYF.

This clonotype counts as medium-sized by frequency. The chain recombines TRBV29-1 with TRBJ2-3; the D call of TRBD1 rests on TCRdb alone, since no DNA is present to check it. Germline CDR1 SQVTM, CDR2 ANQGSEA. The CDR3 length is 13 residues. CDR3 residues: CSVARGQGDTQYF.

The rearrangement links TRBV28 to TRBJ2-5. The germline V gene encodes CDR1 MDHEN and CDR2 SYDVKM. This CDR3 region has 15 residues. The CDR3 sequence: CASSTVLQAQETQYF. The full variable domain, in which reference TRBV28 and TRBJ2-5 provide the parts outside the CDR3, is DVKVTQSSRYLVKRTGEKVFLECVQDMDHENMFWYRQDPGLGLRLIYFSYDVKMKEKGDIPEGYSVSREKKERFSLILESASTNQTSMYLCASSTVLQAQETQYFGPGTRLLVL.

The J gene is TRBJ1-4, the V gene TRBV5-1; TCRdb's D call, TRBD1, is unchecked because there is no DNA. CDR1 is SGHRS and CDR2 is YFSETQ in the germline V gene. The CDR3 is made up of 16 amino acids. CDR3 residues: CASSLAPGQGNEKLFF.

The rearrangement uses TRBV7-9 and TRBJ1-1; TCRdb designates TRBD1, a call that cannot be tested without DNA. The germline gives CDR1 SEHNR, CDR2 FQNEAQ (reference sequence). This CDR3 comprises 16 residues. The CDR3 loop is CASSFPATGVFTEAFF.

The chain is built from TRBV28 and TRBJ2-7; checking the TCRdb D call of TRBD1 is not possible without DNA. Germline V gene sequence: CDR1 MDHEN, CDR2 SYDVKM. This CDR3 spans 13 amino acids. The CDR3 sequence: CASGQGYYYEQYF.

The rearrangement joins TRBV6-2 or TRBV6-3 to TRBJ2-7. The CDR3 runs 13 residues. Germline values: CDR1 MNHEY, CDR2 SVGEGT. CDR3 region: CASSYTPHYEQYF.

The chain has TRBV7-9 and TRBJ1-1. The CDR3 length is 12 residues. Germline CDR1 and CDR2: SEHNR and FQNEAQ (reference sequence). CDR3 sequence reads: CASSSRRTEAFF.

V usage is TRBV20-1 and J usage is TRBJ2-1; TCRdb's assignment of TRBD1 cannot be checked, as there is no DNA. Germline V gives CDR1 DFQATT, CDR2 SNEGSKA (reference sequence). This CDR3 has 12 residues. CDR3: CSASSGGGEQFF.

The rearrangement links TRBV15 to TRBJ2-2. CDR3 length: 12 amino acids. Germline CDR1 is LNHNV and CDR2 is YYDKDF (reference sequence). CDR3 region: CATSRGDGELFF.

V gene TRBV5-1 combines with J gene TRBJ1-1. CDR1 is SGHRS and CDR2 is YFSETQ in the germline V gene. The CDR3 loop spans 14 amino acids. CDR3 sequence: CASSSEGENTEAFF.

The chain employs TRBV3-1 and TRBJ2-1; TCRdb's assignment of TRBD1 cannot be checked, as there is no DNA. The CDR3 length is 13 residues. Germline V gene data show CDR1 as LGHDT and CDR2 as YNNKEL (reference sequence). The CDR3 sequence: CASSPTDYNEQFF.

The V call is TRBV7-9, the J call TRBJ2-5; TCRdb proposes TRBD2, but this gene call is untestable without DNA. The CDR3 loop spans 14 amino acids. Germline values: CDR1 SEHNR, CDR2 FQNEAQ (reference sequence). CDR3 sequence: CASSLRAGEETQYF.

The gene calls are TRBV24-1 and TRBJ2-3. Germline CDR1 KGHDR, CDR2 SFDVKD. The CDR3 spans 13 residues. CDR3 in amino acids: CATSGFSTDTQYF.

The rearrangement links TRBV4-3 to TRBJ2-3; lacking DNA, the TRBD2 call made by TCRdb goes unchecked. Germline V gives CDR1 LGHNA, CDR2 YSLEER. This CDR3 comprises 15 residues. CDR3: CASSQDRAPPDTQYF.

The chain carries TRBV11-2 and TRBJ2-5; TCRdb picks TRBD1, but there is no DNA to check that call. The CDR3 is made up of 15 amino acids. Germline CDR1 is SGHAT and CDR2 is FQNNGV. The CDR3 is CASSLAYDSPSHQYF.

The J gene is TRBJ2-2, the V gene TRBV12-3 or TRBV12-4. CDR3 length: 12 amino acids. CDR3 region: CASSLAPGELFF.

V and J are TRBV6-5 and TRBJ1-4. Germline-derived CDR1 and CDR2 are MNHEY and SVGAGI. The CDR3 totals 15 residues. CDR3 loop: CASSSEGAGGEKLFF.

The chain links TRBV29-1 to TRBJ2-4. The V gene's germline CDR1 is SQVTM and CDR2 ANQGSEA. The CDR3 has 15 residues. The CDR3: CSVVLVETAKNIQYF.

The chain joins TRBV14 to TRBJ2-1; TCRdb proposes TRBD2, but this gene call is untestable without DNA. Per the germline V gene, CDR1 is SGHDN and CDR2 is FVKESK. This CDR3 comprises 16 residues. The CDR3 spells CASSPMGLAGDNEQFF.

This chain links TRBV5-1 with TRBJ2-7; TCRdb calls TRBD1, which cannot be checked without DNA. The CDR3 has 14 residues. In germline, CDR1 is SGHRS, CDR2 YFSETQ. Here the CDR3 reads CASSPGQGTHEQYF. Filled out from reference TRBV5-1 and TRBJ2-7, the complete variable domain reads KAGVTQTPRYLIKTRGQQVTLSCSPISGHRSVSWYQQTPGQGLQFLFEYFSETQRNKGNFPGRFSGRQFSNSRSEMNVSTLELGDSALYLCASSPGQGTHEQYFGPGTRLTVT.

The chain recombines TRBV12-3 or TRBV12-4 with TRBJ2-3; TCRdb outputs TRBD1, but without DNA this stays unchecked. The CDR3 is made up of 16 amino acids. CDR3 loop: CASSPTGPQSLETQYF.

This rearrangement joins TRBV2 to TRBJ1-2. CDR3 size: 15 residues. Per germline, CDR1 SNHLY and CDR2 FYNNEI. The CDR3 sequence: CASKWSSGLNYGYTF.

The chain is built from TRBV7-6 and TRBJ2-1; the TCRdb call, TRBD2, lacks DNA for checking. From germline, CDR1 is SGHVS and CDR2 FNYEAQ. The CDR3 covers 21 residues. CDR3 sequence: CASSSPLASGIAGAPYNEQFF.

The chain couples TRBV29-1 to TRBJ2-1. This CDR3 contains 14 residues. CDR1 and CDR2 (germline): SQVTM, ANQGSEA. The CDR3: CSVEGYSSYNEQFF.

The J gene is TRBJ2-5, the V gene TRBV27; TCRdb returns TRBD1, unconfirmable since there is no DNA. Germline V gene data show CDR1 as MNHEY and CDR2 as SMNVEV (reference sequence). The CDR3 covers 16 residues. The CDR3 region is CASSPDLRGRWETQYF.